This record looks at one T cell receptor beta chain sequence and its context. V was pared by 3 bases and J by 7 bases, with 23 bases between. Looked up from germline, CDR1 is SGDLS and CDR2 is YYNGEE. CDR3 size: 17 residues. This sample is drawn from a study of blood T cell repertoires in COVID-19. The assay was immunoSEQ multiplex PCR, and TCRdb's table has in-frame clones only and misses some. The sample includes 300,000 or so clones, 80% to 90% of them seen just once. The TCR originated in a woman between 40 and 55 years old with acute or convalescent COVID-19. The sequencing input was peripheral blood. The V gene is TRBV9, the J gene TRBJ2-1; D may be TRBD2 (6 bases). Written as DNA, the CDR3 is TGTGCCAGCAGCGGGAGACTCCGGGACTTTCCTCCTAATGAGCAGTTCTTC. Residues: CASSGRLRDFPPNEQFF.